The 27 T cell receptor beta chains reported below all come from one sample, sequenced in a study of blood T cell repertoires in COVID-19. Profiling relied on immunoSEQ multiplex PCR, and the TCRdb table lists in-frame clones only, not all of them. The data hold about 150,000 clones, with 84% observed a single time. The sample comprised PBMCs or T cells enriched from blood (not recorded which). These TCRs come from a man aged 50 to 59 who had recovered from COVID-19.

A note on this clone: One junction end disagrees with the germline gene, perhaps due to a read error. V gene TRBV7-7 combines with J gene TRBJ2-5, with 11 bases that match TRBD1. Germline V gene lookup returns CDR1 SSHAT and CDR2 FNYEAQ (reference sequence). CDR3 length equals 14 residues. CDR3 in amino acids: CASSRGTGGETQYF. As DNA, the CDR3 is TGTGCTAGCAGCCGCGGGACAGGGGGAGAGACCCAGTACTTC.

The gene calls are TRBV29-1 and TRBJ1-1, with TRBD1 identical over 7 bases. CDR3 length equals 11 residues. Trimming cost V 6 bases and J 5 bases; bases outside gene matches: 3. In germline, CDR1 is SQVTM, CDR2 ANQGSEA. CDR3 sequence: CSVLTGTEAFF. CDR3 nucleotide sequence: TGCAGCGTCCTGACAGGGACTGAAGCTTTCTTT.

This chain uses TRBV18 with TRBJ2-5; 8 bases agree with TRBD1. The CDR3 is 16 amino acids. Germline V gene data show CDR1 as KGHSH and CDR2 as LQKENI. V was clipped by 3 bases and J by 4 bases; unmatched bases: 10. As DNA, the CDR3 is TGTGCCAGCTCACCCTCATTGACAGGGGCGGGAGAGACCCAGTACTTC. Translating gives CASSPSLTGAGETQYF.

The chain combines TRBV5-1 with TRBJ1-6; 7 nucleotides match TRBD1. Germline V CDR1 and CDR2: SGHRS, YFSETQ. CDR3 length: 15 residues. V shed 0 bases, J shed 6 bases, and the junction held 3 bases outside the gene matches. The CDR3 reads CASSLDRGTNSPLHF. CDR3 bases: TGCGCCAGCAGCTTGGACAGGGGCACTAATTCACCCCTCCACTTT.

V is TRBV4-1 and J is TRBJ2-7; tentative D call: TRBD1 (5 bases). This CDR3 is built from 15 residues. Trimming left V 0 bases short and J 3 bases short, with 12 bases between. Per the germline V gene, CDR1 is MGHRA and CDR2 is YSYEKL. CDR3 sequence reads: CASSQDLRQIYEQYF. CDR3 sequence (DNA): TGCGCCAGCAGCCAAGATTTGAGACAGATCTACGAGCAGTACTTC.

This chain links TRBV7-9 with TRBJ1-3; no definite D call. The CDR3 is 15 residues long. The V end was cut by 2 bases, the J end by 3 bases, with 11 bases between. Germline V gene data show CDR1 as SEHNR and CDR2 as FQNEAQ (reference sequence). The CDR3 is CASSLIPVRGNTIYF. CDR3 sequence (DNA): TGTGCCAGCAGCTTAATTCCAGTACGTGGAAACACCATATATTTT.

The rearrangement joins TRBV7-9 to TRBJ1-2; D remains unclear. The germline V gene encodes CDR1 SEHNR and CDR2 FQNEAQ (reference sequence). This CDR3 region has 16 residues. V lost 1 base and J lost 4, with 16 bases in between. In nucleotides, the CDR3 is TGTGCCAGCAGCTTAGGGTTAGAGGGCGATATCTATGGCTACACCTTC. Protein: CASSLGLEGDIYGYTF.

In nucleotides, the CDR3 is TGCAGCGTGGCACTAGCAGGCAATGAGCAGTTCTTC. This sequence encodes CSVALAGNEQFF. The chain carries TRBV29-1 and TRBJ2-1; tentative D call: TRBD2 (6 bases). Germline-derived CDR1 and CDR2 are SQVTM and ANQGSEA. Trimming removed 6 bases from V and 6 bases from J, with 12 bases in between. CDR3 length: 12 residues.

CDR3 residues: CASSTQGINGYTF. The CDR3 DNA sequence: TGTGCCAGCAGCACACAGGGGATCAATGGCTACACCTTC. The gene calls are TRBV7-8 and TRBJ1-2; 7 bases are shared with TRBD1. V dropped 5 bases and J dropped 6; count of bases not matched to a gene: 6. Germline V gene sequence: CDR1 SGHVS, CDR2 FQNEAQ. CDR3 length equals 13 residues.

J is TRBJ2-7 and V is TRBV27; 7 bases are shared with TRBD1. Per the germline V gene, CDR1 is MNHEY and CDR2 is SMNVEV (reference sequence). V trimming: 6 bases; J trimming: 4 bases; junction bases outside the gene matches: 9. The length of the CDR3 is 14 residues. This CDR3 is CASSYRGALYEQYF. Here the CDR3 DNA reads TGTGCCAGCAGCTACAGGGGCGCCTTATACGAGCAGTACTTC.

The J gene is TRBJ2-1, the V gene TRBV11-3; no definite D call. Trimming took off 7 bases at V and 4 bases at J, with 8 bases between the two ends. The CDR3 extends over 12 amino acids. The germline CDR1 and CDR2 sequences are SGHNT and YENEEA. Here the CDR3 DNA reads TGTGCCAGCACTACACAGTACAATGAGCAGTTCTTC. This codes for CASTTQYNEQFF.

The chain combines TRBV2 with TRBJ1-2; no firm D call. Trimming cost V 8 bases and J 8 bases, with 15 bases left between them. Germline CDR1 is SNHLY and CDR2 is FYNNEI. CDR3 size: 12 residues. The CDR3 reads CASQTGASGYTF. DNA for the CDR3: TGTGCCAGCCAGACCGGAGCCTCGGGCTACACCTTC.

The J gene is TRBJ1-4, the V gene TRBV30; no clear D gene. The CDR3 sequence is 11 residues long. Germline V gives CDR1 GTSNPN, CDR2 SVGIG (reference sequence). Trimming stripped 5 bases from V and 7 bases from J, with 8 bases between. This CDR3 is CAWRGGEKLFF. DNA for the CDR3: TGTGCCTGGCGGGGTGGTGAAAAACTGTTTTTT.

A single count supports this clone. The CDR3 region is CASSQKTGSTGELFF. DNA for the CDR3: TGTGCCAGCAGCCAAAAAACAGGGTCTACCGGGGAGCTGTTTTTT. V gene TRBV4-2 combines with J gene TRBJ2-2; the D gene is possibly TRBD1 (6 bases). The germline CDR1 and CDR2 sequences are LGHNA and YNFKEQ. The CDR3 runs to 15 residues. The V gene lost 2 bases and the J gene lost 5 bases, with 12 bases spanning the gap.

This clone has only a few counts. The CDR3 loop is CASSEGQDLWAYNSPLHF. The CDR3 bases are TGTGCCAGCAGCGAGGGACAGGATCTCTGGGCTTATAATTCACCCCTCCACTTT. V usage is TRBV14 and J usage is TRBJ1-6, with 8 nucleotides matching TRBD1. The germline V gene encodes CDR1 SGHDN and CDR2 FVKESK. With V trimmed by 5 bases and J by 4 bases, 13 bases remained unmatched. The CDR3 loop spans 18 amino acids.

The chain links TRBV15 to TRBJ2-1; maybe TRBD1 (6 bases). CDR1 is LNHNV and CDR2 is YYDKDF in the germline V gene (reference sequence). Trimming removed 1 base at V and 5 bases at J, with 6 bases between. The CDR3 covers 13 residues. The CDR3 loop is CATSRGTDNEQFF. As DNA, the CDR3 is TGTGCCACCAGCAGAGGGACAGACAATGAGCAGTTCTTC.

The V and J genes are TRBV5-6 and TRBJ2-7, with D possibly matching TRBD1 (7 bases). With 4 bases removed from V and 3 bases from J, the gap between germline ends came to 14 bases. The CDR3 contains 14 residues. Germline V gene lookup returns CDR1 SGHDT and CDR2 YYEEEE. The CDR3 DNA sequence: TGTGCCAGCAGCAGTGGCGGGACAGTCTACGAGCAGTACTTC. Translation gives CASSSGGTVYEQYF.

The chain couples TRBV7-9 to TRBJ2-2, with D perhaps TRBD1 (6 bases). V was shortened by 1 base and J by 4 bases, with 10 bases between the two germline ends. The CDR3 length is 15 residues. Germline V gives CDR1 SEHNR, CDR2 FQNEAQ (reference sequence). The CDR3 region is CASSLGGPVTGELFF. CDR3 nucleotides: TGTGCCAGCAGCTTAGGGGGGCCGGTCACCGGGGAGCTGTTTTTT.

The chain employs TRBV7-3 and TRBJ2-1; a possible D gene is TRBD1 (5 bases). Germline V gene lookup returns CDR1 SGHTA and CDR2 FQGTGA. The V and J ends lost 1 base and 6 bases respectively, with 13 bases between them. The CDR3 spans 15 residues. The DNA of the CDR3 is TGTGCCAGCAGCTTAAGGGCAGGGTTGCGCAATGAGCAGTTCTTC. It encodes CASSLRAGLRNEQFF.

The rearrangement uses TRBV30 and TRBJ2-5, with no clear D. V dropped 2 bases and J dropped 5 bases, with 9 bases sitting between them. The CDR3 covers 12 residues. The V gene's germline CDR1 is GTSNPN and CDR2 SVGIG (reference sequence). The CDR3 nucleotides read TGTGCCTGGAGTTCCTCCCAGGAGACCCAGTACTTC. It yields the protein CAWSSSQETQYF.

This sequence joins TRBV4-2 and TRBJ1-2, with D perhaps matching TRBD1 (5 bases). V lost 0 bases to trimming and J lost 8 bases, with 13 bases between them. CDR1 is LGHNA, CDR2 YNFKEQ, per germline. This CDR3 has 14 residues. The CDR3 is CASSQEAQGYGYTF. The CDR3 DNA sequence: TGTGCCAGCAGCCAAGAAGCCCAGGGCTACGGCTACACCTTC.

CDR3 DNA: TGTGCCAGTAGTATCCCCAGGGGGAAGTATAGCAATCAGCCCCAGCATTTT. It specifies CASSIPRGKYSNQPQHF. V gene TRBV19 combines with J gene TRBJ1-5, with 7 bases that match TRBD1. This CDR3 is built from 17 residues. V shed 3 bases, J shed 0 bases, and the junction held 8 bases outside the gene matches. Germline lookup yields CDR1 LNHDA and CDR2 SQIVND (reference sequence).

The J gene is TRBJ1-1, the V gene TRBV27; no firm D call. Trimming cost V 2 bases and J 4 bases, with 11 bases left between them. Germline CDR1 reads MNHEY; CDR2 reads SMNVEV (reference sequence). The CDR3 spans 14 residues. The DNA of the CDR3 is TGTGCCAGCAGTTTAGATTGGCGGTCCACTGAAGCTTTCTTT. The encoded protein is CASSLDWRSTEAFF.

V gene TRBV29-1 combines with J gene TRBJ2-1, with no clear D. CDR1 SQVTM and CDR2 ANQGSEA come from the germline V gene. The CDR3 spans 12 residues. The V end lost 5 bases, the J end lost 6 bases, and 11 bases lay between the germline ends. The CDR3 bases are TGCAGCGTTTTCCACTCCCTCAATGAGCAGTTCTTC. This translates into CSVFHSLNEQFF.

V and J are TRBV19 and TRBJ1-2; 9 bases line up with TRBD1. V shed 5 bases, J shed 5 bases, and the junction held 9 bases outside the gene matches. The length of the CDR3 is 15 residues. Germline CDR1 and CDR2: LNHDA and SQIVND (reference sequence). The CDR3 DNA sequence: TGTGCCAGTAGTGCCGTACAGGGGGCAAGGTATGGCTACACCTTC. The encoded protein is CASSAVQGARYGYTF.

This clone is a singleton in its sample. The chain has TRBV5-8 and TRBJ1-5, with D maybe TRBD1 (6 bases). The germline V and J ends were trimmed by 0 bases and 6 bases, with 13 bases remaining between them. The CDR3 runs to 15 residues. Looked up from germline, CDR1 is SGHTS and CDR2 is YDEGEE. The chain's CDR3 is CASSLGQVLGQPQHF. DNA of the CDR3: TGTGCCAGCAGCTTGGGACAGGTCCTTGGTCAGCCCCAGCATTTT.

This chain links TRBV11-3 with TRBJ1-1; D is unclear. This CDR3 contains 13 residues. From germline, CDR1 is SGHNT and CDR2 YENEEA. The V end was cut by 4 bases, the J end by 3 bases, with 9 bases between. CDR3 residues: CASSSTRDTEAFF. CDR3 in DNA: TGTGCCAGCAGCTCCACGAGGGACACTGAAGCTTTCTTT.